Listed below are T cell receptor beta chains from one sample, sequenced in a study of T cell responses to AZD1222 COVID-19 vaccine. Sequencing used immunoSEQ multiplex PCR; TCRdb keeps in-frame clones, though not all of them. Counted here are approximately 64,000 clones, roughly 89% occurring once; the ten biggest clones make up approximately 7%. This specimen consisted of peripheral blood, obtained on day 0 of AZD1222 vaccination. The receptors here all came from an adult in good health. Both conserved end residues are part of each CDR3. D genes are given only for firm matches. Only part of the rows carry a size: once, few, many, or a class if the clone is expanded.

TRBV15	TRBD1	TRBJ2-7	.	CATSSRDRVGEQYF	TGTGCCACCAGCTCCCGGGACAGGGTGGGCGAGCAGTACTTC
TRBV5-1	.	TRBJ1-2	.	CASSSSDDGGYTF	TGCGCCAGCAGCTCCTCAGATGACGGGGGCTACACCTTC
TRBV11-2	.	TRBJ2-5	few	CASSLVGGRVETQYF	TGTGCCAGCAGCTTAGTTGGGGGACGGGTAGAGACCCAGTACTTC
TRBV30	TRBD1	TRBJ1-5	.	CAWSPRTGVEPQHF	TGTGCCTGGAGTCCTAGGACAGGGGTCGAGCCCCAGCATTTT
TRBV7-2	TRBD1	TRBJ1-3	.	CASSMDRGPGNTIYF	TGTGCCAGCAGCATGGACAGGGGGCCAGGAAACACCATATATTTT
TRBV6-5	TRBD1	TRBJ1-2	.	CASRDRVRGYTF	TGTGCCAGCCGGGACAGGGTGCGGGGCTACACCTTC
TRBV7-6	.	TRBJ1-4	.	CASSPNRDSHGKLFF	TGTGCCAGCAGCCCAAACCGGGACTCTCATGGAAAACTGTTTTTT
TRBV4-3	TRBD2	TRBJ2-2	.	CASSQDSGGSGELFF	TGCGCCAGCAGCCAAGATAGCGGGGGCTCCGGGGAGCTGTTTTTT
TRBV6-6	.	TRBJ1-2	.	CASSPRSDIRVAFGPNYGYTF	TGTGCCAGCAGTCCCCGGTCCGACATTCGGGTTGCGTTTGGGCCTAACTATGGCTACACCTTC
TRBV3-1/TRBV3-2	TRBD2	TRBJ2-3	.	CASSPIGLARDTQYF	TGTGCCAGCAGCCCGATTGGACTAGCGCGGGATACGCAGTATTTT
TRBV6-5	.	TRBJ1-1	few	CASTPGGLNTEAFF	TGTGCCAGCACCCCCGGCGGACTGAACACTGAAGCTTTCTTT
TRBV5-1	.	TRBJ1-3	.	CASSLGQPGNTIYF	TGCGCCAGCAGCTTGGGCCAGCCTGGAAACACCATATATTTT
TRBV11-2	.	TRBJ1-5	.	CASSLDGRSNQPQHF	TGTGCCAGCAGCTTAGATGGACGTAGCAATCAGCCCCAGCATTTT
TRBV10-3	.	TRBJ1-5	.	CAISEDSSNQPQHF	TGTGCCATCAGTGAGGACAGTAGCAATCAGCCCCAGCATTTT
TRBV6-5	.	TRBJ1-3	.	CATGLPSGNTIYF	TGTGCCACCGGACTGCCCTCTGGAAACACCATATATTTT
TRBV30	.	TRBJ1-5	.	CAWSAGRVRNSNQPQHF	TGTGCCTGGAGTGCCGGGAGGGTTCGAAATAGCAATCAGCCCCAGCATTTT
TRBV15	.	TRBJ2-3	.	CATSTRGPSTDTQYF	TGTGCCACCAGCACGCGGGGGCCTAGCACAGATACGCAGTATTTT
TRBV3-1/TRBV3-2	TRBD1	TRBJ2-1	.	CASSSSQGAWNEQFF	TGTGCCAGCAGCTCGTCACAGGGGGCTTGGAATGAGCAGTTCTTC
TRBV5-1	.	TRBJ1-2	.	CASSLALGPGYTF	TGCGCCAGCAGCTTGGCCCTCGGCCCTGGCTACACCTTC
TRBV6-2/TRBV6-3	.	TRBJ2-2	.	CASSSSPTGYAGELFF	TGTGCCAGCAGTTCCTCACCTACAGGGTACGCCGGGGAGCTGTTTTTT
TRBV18	TRBD2	TRBJ2-1	few	CASSYAPGTSSYNEQFF	TGTGCCAGCTCATACGCCCCCGGGACTAGCTCCTACAATGAGCAGTTCTTC
TRBV3-1/TRBV3-2	TRBD2	TRBJ2-1	.	CASSQSLAGEKQFF	TGTGCCAGCAGCCAAAGTCTAGCGGGGGAGAAGCAGTTCTTC
TRBV9	.	TRBJ1-2	.	CASRRDNYGYTF	TGTGCCAGCAGACGGGACAACTATGGCTACACCTTC
TRBV5-1	.	TRBJ1-6	few	CASSLNNDNSPLHF	TGCGCCAGCAGTTTGAACAACGATAATTCACCCCTCCACTTT
TRBV5-1	.	TRBJ2-5	.	CASSLVVSGKETQYF	TGCGCCAGCAGCTTGGTCGTCAGCGGAAAAGAGACCCAGTACTTC
TRBV5-1	TRBD1	TRBJ2-2	.	CASSYDPGQMPGELFF	TGCGCCAGCAGTTACGACCCGGGACAGATGCCTGGGGAGCTGTTTTTT
TRBV30	.	TRBJ1-1	once	CAWSVVGRGNTEAFF	TGTGCCTGGAGTGTAGTGGGACGGGGGAACACTGAAGCTTTCTTT
TRBV7-8	.	TRBJ1-6	.	CASSLALTGNSPLHF	TGTGCCAGCAGCTTAGCGCTGACGGGAAATTCACCCCTCCACTTT
TRBV14	TRBD1	TRBJ2-7	.	CASSQEHLRDSSYEQYF	TGTGCCAGCAGCCAAGAACACCTGAGGGACAGCTCCTACGAGCAGTACTTC
TRBV7-2	.	TRBJ1-2	.	CASSLELIVHGYTF	TGTGCCAGCAGCTTAGAGTTGATTGTTCATGGCTACACCTTC
TRBV6-6	.	TRBJ1-3	few	CASSRSQRNTIYF	TGTGCCAGCAGTCGATCCCAAAGAAACACCATATATTTT
TRBV29-1	.	TRBJ2-2	.	CSVEVGQNTGELFF	TGCAGCGTTGAAGTAGGACAGAACACCGGGGAGCTGTTTTTT
TRBV4-1	.	TRBJ1-1	.	CASSRLLGQAEAFF	TGCGCCAGCAGCCGCCTTCTAGGGCAGGCTGAAGCTTTCTTT
TRBV3-1/TRBV3-2	.	TRBJ2-7	.	CASSQGLRGAEQYF	TGTGCCAGCAGCCAAGGACTAAGGGGCGCCGAGCAGTACTTC
TRBV19	TRBD2	TRBJ2-3	.	CASSIDTVLAGSTDTQYF	TGTGCCAGTAGTATAGATACCGTACTAGCGGGATCCACAGATACGCAGTATTTT
TRBV4-3	TRBD1	TRBJ2-7	.	CASSARTGRYEQYF	TGCGCCAGCAGCGCCCGGACAGGGAGATACGAGCAGTACTTC
TRBV4-1	.	TRBJ1-1	.	CASSQDARAEAFF	TGCGCCAGCAGCCAAGATGCGAGGGCTGAAGCTTTCTTT
TRBV5-1	.	TRBJ2-3	.	CASSWAGTDTQYF	TGCGCCAGCAGCTGGGCAGGCACAGATACGCAGTATTTT
TRBV19	.	TRBJ2-1	.	CASSMGVRAPRQFF	TGTGCCAGTAGTATGGGAGTCCGCGCCCCCCGGCAGTTCTTC
TRBV14	TRBD1	TRBJ2-5	once	CASSQDPPRDSQETQYF	TGTGCCAGCAGCCAAGATCCCCCCCGGGACAGCCAAGAGACCCAGTACTTC
TRBV30	.	TRBJ1-4	.	CAWRWTATNEKLFF	TGTGCCTGGAGATGGACAGCAACTAATGAAAAACTGTTTTTT
TRBV2	.	TRBJ2-1	few	CASSTTGRNEQFF	TGTGCCAGCAGTACGACCGGACGGAATGAGCAGTTCTTC
TRBV7-2	.	TRBJ1-1	.	CASSSPTENTEAFF	TGTGCCAGCAGCTCTCCGACAGAGAACACTGAAGCTTTCTTT
TRBV7-9	.	TRBJ2-7	.	CASSPSPNSYEQYF	TGTGCCAGCAGCCCTAGTCCGAACTCCTACGAGCAGTACTTC